This T cell receptor beta chain was retrieved from a study of T cell responses to AZD1222 COVID-19 vaccine. Produced via immunoSEQ multiplex PCR; TCRdb's table is partial and in-frame only. Among over 200,000 clones listed, about 94% were seen once. Points from the study as a whole: Seropositive at baseline were only a handful of AZD1222 recipients. Repertoires in all cases were sampled only once the peak T cell response had passed. Donors in the cohort were predominantly white British and more often female, and clonal diversity was possibly underestimated. Spike-specific TCR depth and breadth grew after two AZD1222 doses.

As regards this clone: What it binds is not known.

Germline V lookup: CDR1 SEHNR, CDR2 FQNEAQ (reference sequence). The ends were cut back, 10 bases at V and 2 bases at J, with 6 bases in the middle. CDR3 length: 11 residues. This sample comprised peripheral blood, obtained 28 days after the second dose of the MenACWY control vaccine. The receptor was isolated from an adult who received the MenACWY meningococcal vaccine as a control. The chain joins TRBV7-9 to TRBJ1-3; D remains ambiguous. The CDR3 here is CAIPAGNTIYF. In DNA form, the CDR3 reads TGTGCCATTCCGGCTGGAAACACCATATATTTT.